A selection of T cell receptor beta chains follows, all from one sample in a study of T cell changes during pregnancy in multiple sclerosis. The data were produced by immunoSEQ multiplex PCR, yet TCRdb's version contains in-frame clones alone and is incomplete. The sample records tens of thousands of clones, 93% being singletons. Sample: peripheral blood, taken in the second trimester of pregnancy. Receptors originate from a female donor with multiple sclerosis, enrolled in a pregnancy study. Each CDR3 is given with its conserved first and last residue. The D gene is left open where the match is weak. Not all rows give a size; the values are once, few, many and, for expanded clones, a class.

>.|14|TRBJ2-7|TRBD2|TRBV5-1
CASSLPGLAGEQYF
TGCGCCAGCAGCTTGCCGGGACTAGCGGGAGAGCAGTACTTC
>.|17|TRBJ2-5|TRBD1|TRBV5-4
CASSAPDREVTQETQYF
TGTGCCAGCAGCGCTCCTGACAGGGAAGTCACCCAAGAGACCCAGTACTTC
>.|13|TRBJ1-1|.|TRBV19
CASSMAGLVEAFF
TGTGCCAGTAGTATGGCGGGGCTCGTGGAAGCTTTCTTT
>.|13|TRBJ2-3|TRBD2|TRBV5-1
CASSGGGGDTQYF
TGCGCCAGCAGCGGCGGGGGTGGGGATACGCAGTATTTT
>.|17|TRBJ2-6|TRBD2|TRBV7-3
CASSQLAGGPGANVLTF
TGTGCCAGCAGCCAACTAGCGGGGGGGCCCGGGGCCAACGTCCTGACTTTC
>.|14|TRBJ1-4|.|TRBV5-1
CASSAGTPNEKLFF
TGCGCCAGCAGCGCCGGGACACCTAATGAAAAACTGTTTTTT
>once|13|TRBJ1-1|.|TRBV27
CASSIQENTEAFF
TGTGCCAGCAGTATCCAGGAGAACACTGAAGCTTTCTTT
>.|13|TRBJ1-1|.|TRBV21-1
CASNNRGNTEAFF
TGTGCCAGCAATAACAGGGGGAACACTGAAGCTTTCTTT
>.|15|TRBJ1-6|.|TRBV2
CASSEPGVTSSPLHF
TGTGCCAGCAGTGAACCCGGGGTGACCAGTTCACCCCTCCACTTT
>.|15|TRBJ2-3|TRBD2|TRBV6-5
CASSYTSGGADTQYF
TGTGCCAGCAGTTACACTAGCGGGGGGGCAGATACGCAGTATTTT
>.|16|TRBJ2-3|TRBD1|TRBV7-8
CASSSKYRGPTDTQYF
TGTGCCAGCAGCTCAAAATACAGGGGACCCACAGATACGCAGTATTTT
>.|13|TRBJ1-1|.|TRBV7-3
CASSLGWQAEAFF
TGTGCCAGCAGCTTAGGTTGGCAGGCTGAAGCTTTCTTT
>.|12|TRBJ1-2|TRBD1|TRBV30
CAWSPGQARYTF
TGTGCCTGGAGCCCCGGACAGGCTCGCTACACCTTC
>.|16|TRBJ1-3|.|TRBV10-3
CAISERAGLSGNTIYF
TGTGCCATCAGTGAGAGGGCAGGGCTCTCTGGAAACACCATATATTTT
>.|10|TRBJ1-6|.|TRBV10-2
CASSDGPLHF
TGCGCCAGCAGTGATGGCCCCCTCCACTTT
>.|13|TRBJ1-1|.|TRBV2
CASREDSNTEAFF
TGTGCCAGCAGGGAGGACAGTAACACTGAAGCTTTCTTT
>.|16|TRBJ1-1|.|TRBV6-6
CASSYPLGRGATEAFF
TGTGCCAGCAGTTACCCGCTGGGCAGGGGAGCCACTGAAGCTTTCTTT
>.|15|TRBJ2-7|.|TRBV6-6
CASRTKGATMDEQYF
TGTGCCAGCAGAACGAAAGGGGCTACTATGGACGAGCAGTACTTC
>.|14|TRBJ1-4|.|TRBV6-6
CASSDNIYWEKLFF
TGTGCCAGCAGCGACAACATCTATTGGGAAAAACTGTTTTTT
>.|14|TRBJ2-7|TRBD2|TRBV7-8
CASISRGGSYEQYF
TGTGCCAGCATATCGCGGGGGGGTTCCTACGAGCAGTACTTC
>.|15|TRBJ2-2|.|TRBV5-4
CASRRGTANTGELFF
TGTGCCAGCAGACGCGGGACAGCGAACACCGGGGAGCTGTTTTTT
>.|13|TRBJ1-5|TRBD1|TRBV2
CASMGTGPSPQHF
TGTGCCAGCATGGGGACAGGGCCGTCTCCCCAGCATTTT